This is a list of T cell receptor beta chains from one sample in a study of OX40 agonist ivuxolimab in advanced cancers. Libraries were prepared by immunoSEQ multiplex PCR; TCRdb keeps only in-frame clonotypes and omits some of them. The sample gives some 46,000 clones, 70% to 90% of which show up once; 30% to 45% is in the top ten. This material consisted of CD4+ or CD8+ T cells sorted from blood, taken in a trial of the OX40 agonist ivuxolimab. These receptors were obtained from an adult with an advanced solid tumor such as melanoma, head and neck, liver or kidney cancer. Each CDR3 is given with its conserved first and last residue. The D gene is left open where the match is weak. Not every row has a clone size; where given, it reads once, few, many or a size class.

d_gene,j_gene,abundance,v_gene,CDR3nt,CDR3aa
-,TRBJ2-7,once,TRBV5-4,TGTGCCAGCAGCTCTGGACGGAGCTCCTACGAGCAGTACTTC,CASSSGRSSYEQYF
-,TRBJ2-2,-,TRBV11-2,TGTGCCAGCAGCTTAGTCGGGGGCCTGATATCCGGGGAGCTGTTTTTT,CASSLVGGLISGELFF
TRBD1,TRBJ1-6,-,TRBV4-1,TGCGCCAGCGGGGACAGTGATAATTCACCCCTCCACTTT,CASGDSDNSPLHF
-,TRBJ2-3,once,TRBV4-2,TGTGCCAGCTCCGAGCGGGATACGCAGTATTTT,CASSERDTQYF
TRBD2,TRBJ2-3,-,TRBV4-1,TGCGCCAGCAGCCCTCGGGCGGGAGCTAGCACAGATACGCAGTATTTT,CASSPRAGASTDTQYF
TRBD2,TRBJ2-7,-,TRBV7-9,TGTGCCAGCAGCTATAGCGGGAGCTCCTACGAGCAGTACTTC,CASSYSGSSYEQYF
-,TRBJ2-1,-,TRBV7-6,TGTGCCAGCAGCCCCTACGGCGCTAATGAGCAGTTCTTC,CASSPYGANEQFF
-,TRBJ2-5,-,TRBV28,TGTGCCAGCAATACCGGGGGGCGAGAGACCCAGTACTTC,CASNTGGRETQYF
-,TRBJ2-7,-,TRBV5-4,TGTGCCAGCAGCCATAGCTCGGGCGAGCAGTACTTC,CASSHSSGEQYF
-,TRBJ2-1,-,TRBV7-6,TGTGCCAGCAGCTTCGGCCAGGGACAAATCTACAATGAGCAGTTCTTC,CASSFGQGQIYNEQFF
-,TRBJ2-1,-,TRBV11-2,TGTGCCAGCAGCTTAGTGACAGAGGGCAATGAGCAGTTCTTC,CASSLVTEGNEQFF
-,TRBJ2-5,-,TRBV5-4,TGTGCCAGCACTCCCCCTGGACCGTTCTACCAAGAGACCCAGTACTTC,CASTPPGPFYQETQYF
-,TRBJ1-5,-,TRBV4-1,TGCGCCAGCAGCCAATTTTCCTCAGGACAGACCAATCAGCCCCAGCATTTT,CASSQFSSGQTNQPQHF
-,TRBJ2-5,-,TRBV7-2,TGTGCCAGCAGCTTAAAGGAGACCCAGTACTTC,CASSLKETQYF
-,TRBJ2-2,-,TRBV2,TGTGCCAGCGGGGGGGCCAGCGGCAAGGGGACCGGGGAGCTGTTTTTT,CASGGASGKGTGELFF
-,TRBJ2-1,-,TRBV11-3,TGTGCCAGCAGCTTCGTTCGGACGGCAGATGAGCAGTTCTTC,CASSFVRTADEQFF
TRBD1,TRBJ2-1,-,TRBV19,TGTGCCAGTAGTTCACAGGGGGACTACAATGAGCAGTTCTTC,CASSSQGDYNEQFF
-,TRBJ2-1,-,TRBV13,TGTGCCAGCAGTGACCTCCGGGACAATGAGCAGTTCTTC,CASSDLRDNEQFF